Included here is one TCR beta chain sequence, with context. The antigen remains undetermined. With autoimmune disease history or systemic immunosuppression, patients were excluded. The germline V gene encodes CDR1 MGHDK and CDR2 SYGVNS. Trimming shortened V by 3 bases and J by 5 bases, and 16 bases separated the two germline ends. This CDR3 is 15 amino acids long. This sample is part of a study of OX40 agonist ivuxolimab in advanced cancers. Study-level information: The patients' treatment was ivuxolimab, an agonistic anti-OX40 (CD134) antibody.

Generated by immunoSEQ multiplex PCR, the TCRdb table keeps only in-frame clones and is missing some. The data show about 77,000 clones, about nine tenths seen once. Study-wide findings and caveats: Some of the lowest clonal expansion was seen in partial responders at 0.1-3.0 mg/kg.

The TCR originated in an adult with an advanced solid tumor such as melanoma, head and neck, liver or kidney cancer. The sequencing used CD4+ or CD8+ T cells sorted from blood, collected in a trial of the OX40 agonist ivuxolimab. V usage is TRBV25-1 and J usage is TRBJ2-5; D possibly corresponds to TRBD2 (7 bases). The DNA for the CDR3 is TGTGCCAGCAGTGACCCCCGGGGGGCCGGGGAGACCCAGTACTTC. Protein: CASSDPRGAGETQYF.